The source of this T cell receptor (beta chain) is a study of T cells after posttransplantation cyclophosphamide. The CDR3 length is 16 residues. The germline V gene encodes CDR1 SEHNR and CDR2 FQNEAQ (reference sequence). Trimming cost V 3 bases and J 10 bases, with 22 bases left between them. Study-wide points: After PTCy, TRB diversity resembled that of CNI/methotrexate controls. Donor-recipient repertoire similarity was low at 1-2 months, rising over year one. TRB overlap between skin or GI tissue T cells and blood was limited.

The assay was immunoSEQ multiplex PCR, and TCRdb's table has in-frame clones only and misses some. The repertoire includes about 3,300 clones, 70% to 80% of them detected once, and roughly 21% sits in the top ten. About this clone: Its cognate antigen is unknown.

The related graft donor's blood sample was taken on the day of bone marrow donation. This sequence was found in a woman aged 60-75 years in good health, CMV-negative, and a related stem cell transplant donor. Sequenced material: memory CD8+ T cells sorted from blood. The rearrangement uses TRBV7-9 and TRBJ2-1; maybe TRBD2 (6 bases). CDR3 protein: CASSFIPGDSALEQFF. The CDR3, as DNA: TGTGCCAGCAGCTTTATTCCCGGGGACTCAGCATTAGAGCAGTTCTTC.